This TCR beta chain was retrieved from a study of PD-1 blockade in classical Hodgkin lymphoma. The table came from immunoSEQ multiplex PCR; TCRdb's copy has only in-frame clones and leaves some out. Here the sample spans tens of thousands of clones, 85% to 95% being singletons. No patient escaped relapse after autologous stem cell transplantation, and brentuximab vedotin exposure varied. Germline assignment: CDR1 LNHDA and CDR2 SQIVND (reference sequence). The CDR3 length is 16 residues. V gave up 6 bases and J gave up 3 bases; unmatched junction bases: 12. The sequenced sample was peripheral blood mononuclear cells (PBMCs), obtained at baseline. The chain has TRBV19 and TRBJ2-7; 9 nucleotides agree with TRBD1. The TCR was taken from a human donor with classical Hodgkin lymphoma. CDR3 region: CASSRTRTGDFYEQYF. CDR3 nucleotides: TGTGCCAGTAGCCGGACACGGACAGGGGACTTCTACGAGCAGTACTTC. The whole variable domain, remainder taken from reference TRBV19 and TRBJ2-7, is DGGITQSPKYLFRKEGQNVTLSCEQNLNHDAMYWYRQDPGQGLRLIYYSQIVNDFQKGDIAEGYSVSREKKESFPLTVTSAQKNPTAFYLCASSRTRTGDFYEQYFGPGTRLTVT.